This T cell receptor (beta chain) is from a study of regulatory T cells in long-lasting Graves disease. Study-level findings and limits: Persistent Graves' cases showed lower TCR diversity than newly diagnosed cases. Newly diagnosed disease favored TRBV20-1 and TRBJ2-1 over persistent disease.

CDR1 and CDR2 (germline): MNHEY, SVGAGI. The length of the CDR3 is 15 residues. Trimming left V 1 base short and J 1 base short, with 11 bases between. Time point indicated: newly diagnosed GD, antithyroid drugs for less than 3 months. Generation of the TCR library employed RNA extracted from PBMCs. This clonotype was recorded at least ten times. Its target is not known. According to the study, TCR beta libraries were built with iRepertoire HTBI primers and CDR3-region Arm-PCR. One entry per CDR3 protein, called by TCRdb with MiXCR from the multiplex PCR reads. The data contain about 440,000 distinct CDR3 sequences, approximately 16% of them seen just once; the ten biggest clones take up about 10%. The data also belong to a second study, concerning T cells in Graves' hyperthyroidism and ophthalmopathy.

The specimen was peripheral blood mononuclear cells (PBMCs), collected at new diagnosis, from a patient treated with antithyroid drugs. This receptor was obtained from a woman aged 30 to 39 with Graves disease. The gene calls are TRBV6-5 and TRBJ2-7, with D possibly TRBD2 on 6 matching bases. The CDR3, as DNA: TGTGCCAGCAGTTACTTCGGGAGCGGGTCCTACGAGCAGTACTTC. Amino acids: CASSYFGSGSYEQYF.